Given below is one T cell receptor beta chain in context. Its cognate antigen has yet to be identified. Nothing much larger sits one base from this clone, and base qualities are not available. The data are from a study of cytomegalovirus exposure and HLA in healthy donors (dated by TCRdb to the late 2010s). In the study overall: An earlier analysis of 587 of the donors reported 276 Gb of sequence data and approximately 120 million unique TCR beta sequences obtained from about 180 million T cells. Roughly 290 gigabases of sequencing data and approximately 91 million unique TCR sequences made up an early release that covered under 750 HLA-typed donors. Of the approximately 370 genotyped donors, 65% to 90% were placed in the genetic ancestry cluster associated with self-reported Caucasian donors. The study aimed to test whether cataloging public T cell receptors could reveal signatures of past pathogen exposure. The T cell repertoires of about 700 subjects were profiled by immunosequencing and related to cytomegalovirus serostatus. Along with the roughly 700-subject first cohort, a separate validation cohort of over a hundred different subjects was used. High-throughput TCR immunosequencing, statistical association of individual TCRs with disease status, and machine learning were combined to predict cytomegalovirus infection status. To study patterns of TCR occurrence, a later analysis re-analyzed previously published TCR beta repertoires from 650 to 750 donors and added high-resolution HLA genotyping. Rather than using new phenotypic data, the later analysis identified candidate immune exposures from TCR beta sequences and from how often those sequences occurred across donors. In an earlier analysis of 550 to 700 of the donors, high-throughput TCR beta sequencing was used to judge whether each TCR beta V gene segment behaved as functional or pseudogenic. Donor age, sex, ethnicity and CMV serostatus were compiled alongside the repertoire data. Genome-wide SNP genotypes for about three fifths of the roughly 670 donors were used in a later genetic analysis, which treated that subset as a discovery cohort. Every discovery cohort repertoire had been produced on one sequencing platform. HLA typing covered class I and class II loci at four-digit resolution. The number of typed donors differed by locus: about 620-640 for A, B, C, DRB1 and DQB1; some 500 for DQA1; approximately 600 for DPA1; and some 470 for DPB1. Roughly five DR-DQ haplotypes were handled as single units for association and clustering, since linkage in the cohort was strong. Among a few hundred genotyped donors of the cohort, an average of approximately 240,000 unique TCR beta nucleotide sequences were sequenced per donor, 15% to 20% of them non-productive.

The cohort was made up of about 670 healthy bone marrow donors. All cohort members were sampled while nominally healthy, although unrecorded immune exposures were likely present. The donor tested CMV seronegative, placing the donor among the 350 or so seronegative members of the cohort. Each donor provided a peripheral blood sample, and peripheral blood mononuclear cells were used for TCR beta sequencing. The Qiagen DNeasy Blood Extraction Kit was used to extract genomic DNA from the blood cell samples. CDR1 and CDR2 (MDHEN, SYDVKM) derive from the germline V gene. The CDR3 runs 16 residues from the cysteine to the phenylalanine. CDR3 DNA is the only sequence kept; it has 48 bases, read in frame from the first base. V loses 8 bases at its end and J loses 4 bases; junction bases beyond the gene matches: 12. Summary of the overall study and its limitations: A total of 164 TCR beta chains were listed by the study as associated with cytomegalovirus. A few of the identified cytomegalovirus-associated TCR beta chains were confirmed in vitro to be specific for cytomegalovirus antigens. It was suggested by the authors that the approach could potentially be generalized to other disease states and immunological phenotypes. A further reported finding was that TCR beta sequences accurately predicted the HLA-A and HLA-B alleles for most subjects in the first cohort. According to a later analysis, parvovirus B19, influenza, CMV and Epstein-Barr virus appeared linked to several top co-occurrence clusters. Across donors, most TCR sequences were observed very rarely, whereas some public TCRs were present in many individuals. Correlated functional status among segregating V segments might be attributable to linkage disequilibrium, but an unknown experimental factor could not be ruled out. HLA typing was unavailable for some donors at each locus, so association tests used only the typed subset. An association between a missense DCLRE1C variant and V-gene and J-gene trimming of TCR beta chains was found in a later genetic analysis and replicated in an independent cohort. In both the original and validation cohorts, the classifier was reported to diagnose cytomegalovirus status with high specificity and sensitivity. A later analysis associated about 17,000 TCR beta sequences with specific HLA alleles at a false discovery rate of 0.05. Sequencing depth was assumed to be roughly uniform across donors in the presence/absence analyses, though that assumption may not hold. In a later analysis, HLA-associated TCR beta chains were found to be more clonally expanded and to have lower generation probabilities than equally common non-associated chains. The cohort was sequenced for TCR beta chains only, and without alpha or paired-chain data the features that could be detected were limited. According to a later genetic analysis, donors in an Asian-associated ancestry cluster had fewer N-insertions in productive TCRs than the approximately 670-donor mean. When HLA alleles, especially DR and DQ, strongly co-occurred, TCR associations were difficult to assign to individual alleles. A cluster of highly shared sequence variants was judged likely to be a technical artifact of the sequencing pipeline. Because counts were too low, under 20 rarely observed V segments, including chromosome 9 orphons, were left out of the earlier analysis of about 620 of the donors. In a later analysis, TCR association rates were found to vary across HLA loci, with the most associated TCRs seen for DRB1 alleles and the fewest for HLA-C alleles. Broadly in line with IMGT annotations, most TCR beta V segments showed up in productive rearrangements about 87% or about 30% of the time in an earlier analysis of several hundred of the donors. In a later analysis, most CMV-associated TCR beta chains were found to appear HLA-restricted, with HLA associations seemingly driven largely by CMV exposure. The only immune exposure information available for the cohort was CMV serostatus. Because the 87-base-pair reads could not distinguish some IMGT-functional V segments, including TRBV6-2 and TRBV6-3, those segments were excluded.

Libraries were prepared through the immunoSEQ multiplex PCR assay. The multiplex PCR relied on a mix of 60 forward primers for TCR Vbeta segments and 13 reverse primers for TCR Jbeta segments. A multiplex PCR assay on genomic DNA amplified the CDR3 region of rearranged TCR beta genes. The Illumina HiSeq System was used to sequence the amplified TCR beta libraries as 87-base-pair reads. For the original study's pipeline: In a later analysis, tens of millions of unique TCR beta chains were counted across the 690 or so repertoires, and about 9.9 million of these chains were shared by at least two donors. A nearest-neighbor algorithm error-corrected the raw reads and collapsed the reads into unique sequences, merging closely related sequences to remove PCR and sequencing errors. Alignment of CDR3 sequences to IMGT reference sequences was used to assign V, D and J gene segments. For a sequence to be retained, a match of at least six nucleotides to both a V gene segment and a J gene segment was required. A rearrangement was called productive if the CDR3 had no stop codons and remained in frame with V and J, and every other rearrangement was called non-productive. CDR3 was defined according to IMGT convention as the region running from the second conserved V-encoded cysteine to the conserved J-encoded phenylalanine. The earlier analysis of about 640 of the donors excluded any sequence lacking an unambiguous match to a single V gene segment. An earlier analysis of several hundred of the donors called V segments functional above 56.7% productive rearrangements and segregating when the between-donor standard deviation exceeded 5%. A statistical classification framework was developed to diagnose cytomegalovirus status using the catalog of TCR beta chain sequences. In a later analysis, TCR nucleotide sequences were compared against IMGT/GENE-DB human TR gene sequences so that V and J genes could be assigned. A later analysis assigned CDR3 sequences and most-parsimonious VDJ recombination scenarios with the TCRdist pipeline. A later analysis defined each TCR beta chain by its CDR3 amino acid sequence plus V-gene family, and excluded reads lacking a unique V-gene family. In a later analysis, 500 to 650 highly shared, low-generation-probability nucleotide sequences were removed to address suspected cross-contamination and a sequencing artifact. In a later analysis, a clonal expansion index for each public chain was calculated from normalized within-repertoire ranks of inferred template counts. In a later analysis, generation probabilities were computed with a VDJ recombination model fitted to out-of-frame rearrangements, and the resulting probabilities were checked against IGoR. A later analysis scored TCR-TCR, TCR-HLA and TCR-CMV co-occurrence with hypergeometric tests, applying a repertoire-size bias correction to TCR pairs. To estimate false discovery rates, a later analysis permuted the HLA or CMV assignments 20 times. A later analysis grouped co-occurring TCRs with DBSCAN, adding TCRdist sequence similarity when clustering within HLA-allele-positive subsets. Co-occurrence clustering excluded repertoires with fewer than 30,000 or more than 120,000 public chains, plus five with anomalous nucleotide sharing. The immuneACCESS repertoire file appears here via TCRdb, limited to in-frame rearrangements. These files lack a portion of the clones; in checked studies, under half of the deficit traces to unresolved V genes, and the cause of the others is not known. The D gene and trimming were derived from the DNA, and the V and J assignments and clone size from that table. In all, the sample holds over 120,000 clones, and 75% of those were seen once. More than 6.5% of the sample is in the top ten clones.

Sequencing was carried out using PBMCs. This clonotype was obtained from a man in his thirties or forties in good health and CMV-seronegative. The chain is assembled from TRBV28 and TRBJ2-1; 9 central nucleotides agree with TRBD1. The sequenced DNA: TGTGCCAGCTGTTCCTGGGGGACAGGGATTTACAATGAGCAGTTCTTC. This sequence encodes CASCSWGTGIYNEQFF.